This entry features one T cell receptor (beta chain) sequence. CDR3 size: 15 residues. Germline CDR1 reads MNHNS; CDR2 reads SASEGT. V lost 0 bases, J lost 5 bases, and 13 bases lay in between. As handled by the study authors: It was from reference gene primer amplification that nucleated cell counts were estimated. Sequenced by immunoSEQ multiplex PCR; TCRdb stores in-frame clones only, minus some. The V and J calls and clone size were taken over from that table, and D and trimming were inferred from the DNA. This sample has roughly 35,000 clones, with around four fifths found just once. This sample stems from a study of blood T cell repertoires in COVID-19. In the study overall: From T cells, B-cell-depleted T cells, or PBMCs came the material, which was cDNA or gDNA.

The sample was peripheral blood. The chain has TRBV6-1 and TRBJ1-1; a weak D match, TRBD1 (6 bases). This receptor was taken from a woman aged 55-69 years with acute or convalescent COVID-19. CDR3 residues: CASSEALGGSTEAFF. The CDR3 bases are TGTGCCAGCAGTGAAGCGCTAGGGGGAAGTACTGAAGCTTTCTTT.